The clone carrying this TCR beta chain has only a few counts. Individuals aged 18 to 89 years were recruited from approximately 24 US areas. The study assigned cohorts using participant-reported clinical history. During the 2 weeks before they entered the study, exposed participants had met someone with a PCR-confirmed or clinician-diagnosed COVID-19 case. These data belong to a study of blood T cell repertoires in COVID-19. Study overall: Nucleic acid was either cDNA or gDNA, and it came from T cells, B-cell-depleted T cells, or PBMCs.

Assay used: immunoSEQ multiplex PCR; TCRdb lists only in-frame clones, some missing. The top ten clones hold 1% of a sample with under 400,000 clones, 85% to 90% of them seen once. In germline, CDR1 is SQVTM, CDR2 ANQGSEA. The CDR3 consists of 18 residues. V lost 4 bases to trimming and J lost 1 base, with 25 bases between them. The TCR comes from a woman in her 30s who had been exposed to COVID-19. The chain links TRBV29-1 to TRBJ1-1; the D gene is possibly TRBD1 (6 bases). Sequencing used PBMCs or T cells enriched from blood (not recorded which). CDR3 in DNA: TGCAGCGTTGTAGTGGACAGCCCAAGGCTTATTTCGAACACTGAAGCTTTCTTT. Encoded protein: CSVVVDSPRLISNTEAFF.